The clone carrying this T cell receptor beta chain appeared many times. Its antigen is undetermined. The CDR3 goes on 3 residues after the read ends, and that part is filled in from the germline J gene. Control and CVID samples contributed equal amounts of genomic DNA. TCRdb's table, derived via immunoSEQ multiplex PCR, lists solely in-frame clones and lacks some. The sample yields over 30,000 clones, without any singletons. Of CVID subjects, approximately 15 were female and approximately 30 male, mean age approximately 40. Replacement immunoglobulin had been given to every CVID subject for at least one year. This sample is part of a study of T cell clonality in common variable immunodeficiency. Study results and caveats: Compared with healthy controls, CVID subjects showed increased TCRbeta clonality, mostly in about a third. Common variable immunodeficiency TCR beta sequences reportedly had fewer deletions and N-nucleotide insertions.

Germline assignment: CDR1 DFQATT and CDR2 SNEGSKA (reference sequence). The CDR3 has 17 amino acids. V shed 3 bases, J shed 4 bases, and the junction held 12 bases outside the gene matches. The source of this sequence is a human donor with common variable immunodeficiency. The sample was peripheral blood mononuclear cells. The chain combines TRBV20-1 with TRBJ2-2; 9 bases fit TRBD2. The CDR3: CSASWQREVYSTGELFF. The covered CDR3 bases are TGCAGTGCTAGCTGGCAGCGGGAGGTTTATAGCACCGGGGAG.